This record looks at one TCR beta chain sequence and its context. The antigen is unknown. Assay used: immunoSEQ multiplex PCR; TCRdb lists only in-frame clones, some missing. The top ten hold 40% to 60% of the sample, which has roughly 30,000 clones, roughly 87% seen once. The data are from a study of lymphopenia after photon versus proton radiotherapy. The CDR3 length is 15 residues. In germline, CDR1 is SGHNT, CDR2 YENEEA. Trimming removed 5 bases from V and 6 bases from J, with 18 bases in between. Study-wide findings and caveats: Authors raise, but do not show, better survival with proton therapy. After the lymphocyte nadir, photon-treated repertoires showed oligoclonal expansion, especially of CD8+ Temra cells.

The receptor's source is a woman aged 55-69 years with cholangiocarcinoma. Some clones in this sample may be carry-over from other donors' samples. The rearrangement joins TRBV11-3 to TRBJ2-3; TRBD2 might be the D (6 bases). The sequenced sample was peripheral blood, obtained from a patient treated with proton-based radiotherapy. CDR3 amino acids: CASSPGDSSTDTQYF. CDR3 nucleotide sequence: TGTGCCAGCAGCCCGGGGGACTCCTCTACGGATACGCAGTATTTT.